The entry below describes one T cell receptor beta chain. There are 15 residues in the CDR3. The junction had 3 bases not matched to a gene; V was cut back by 1 base and J by 3 bases. Per germline, CDR1 MGHRA and CDR2 YSYEKL. Data came from immunoSEQ multiplex PCR; TCRdb stores just in-frame clones and leaves some out. The table records under 45,000 clones, 75% to 80% of them present only once. The data stem from a study of radiotherapy plus CTLA-4 blockade in lung cancer. The chain links TRBV4-1 to TRBJ1-5; 7 bases line up with TRBD1. This TCR came from a human donor with non-small cell lung cancer that progressed on radiotherapy plus ipilimumab. Sequencing was performed on peripheral blood, taken from a patient treated with radiotherapy plus ipilimumab. In DNA, the CDR3 is TGCGCCAGCAGCCAAGGGGACAGCCACAATCAGCCCCAGCATTTT. Amino acids: CASSQGDSHNQPQHF.